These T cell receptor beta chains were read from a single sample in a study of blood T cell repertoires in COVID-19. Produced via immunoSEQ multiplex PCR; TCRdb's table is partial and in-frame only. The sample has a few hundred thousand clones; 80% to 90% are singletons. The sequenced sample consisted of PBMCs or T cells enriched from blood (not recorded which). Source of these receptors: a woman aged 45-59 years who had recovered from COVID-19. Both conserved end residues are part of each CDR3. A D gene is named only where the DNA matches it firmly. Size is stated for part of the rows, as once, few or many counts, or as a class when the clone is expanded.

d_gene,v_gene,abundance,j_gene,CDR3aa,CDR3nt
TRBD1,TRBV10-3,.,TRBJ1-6,CAIGDRGSDSPLHF,TGTGCCATTGGGGACAGGGGATCCGATTCACCCCTCCACTTT
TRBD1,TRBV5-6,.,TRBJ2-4,CASSLDRTGGANIQYF,TGTGCCAGCAGCTTGGACCGGACAGGGGGCGCGAACATTCAGTACTTC
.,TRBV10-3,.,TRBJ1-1,CAISPDRNTEAFF,TGTGCCATCAGTCCTGACAGGAACACTGAAGCTTTCTTT
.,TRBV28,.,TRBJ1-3,CASSFPFAGNTIYF,TGTGCCAGCAGTTTCCCTTTTGCTGGAAACACCATATATTTT
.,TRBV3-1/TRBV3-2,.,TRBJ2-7,CASSLDREVEQYF,TGTGCCAGCAGCCTAGACAGGGAGGTAGAGCAGTACTTC
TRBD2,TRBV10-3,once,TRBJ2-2,CAINGLAGDTGELFF,TGTGCCATCAATGGACTAGCGGGAGACACCGGGGAGCTGTTTTTT
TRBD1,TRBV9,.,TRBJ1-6,CASSVGGTEGSPLHF,TGTGCCAGCAGCGTAGGTGGGACAGAGGGTTCACCCCTCCACTTT
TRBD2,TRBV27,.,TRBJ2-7,CASSFAGGHNEQYF,TGTGCCAGCAGTTTCGCGGGAGGGCATAACGAGCAGTACTTC
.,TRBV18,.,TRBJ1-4,CASSPLESFDEKLFF,TGTGCCAGCTCACCATTGGAGTCGTTCGACGAAAAACTGTTTTTT
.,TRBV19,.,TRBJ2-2,CASSIAGLRELFF,TGTGCCAGTAGTATAGCAGGTCTCCGGGAGCTGTTTTTT
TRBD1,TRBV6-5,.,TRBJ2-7,CASSRTGGAYEQYF,TGTGCCAGCAGCCGGACAGGGGGCGCCTACGAGCAGTACTTC
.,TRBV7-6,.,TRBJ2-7,CASSLASQSSYEQYF,TGTGCCAGCAGCTTAGCGTCACAGAGCTCCTACGAGCAGTACTTC
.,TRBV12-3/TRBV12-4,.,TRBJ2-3,CASRQGLTDTQYF,TGTGCCAGCAGGCAGGGACTCACAGATACGCAGTATTTT
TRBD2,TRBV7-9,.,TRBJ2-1,CASSSALAGGAYNEQFF,TGTGCCAGCAGCTCGGCACTAGCGGGAGGGGCCTACAATGAGCAGTTCTTC
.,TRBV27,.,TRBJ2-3,CASSLFSLAGGTSTDTQYF,TGTGCCAGCAGTTTATTTAGCCTAGCAGGAGGGACTAGCACAGATACGCAGTATTTT
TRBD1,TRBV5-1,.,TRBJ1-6,CASSLRQGDSPLHF,TGCGCCAGCAGCTTGAGACAGGGGGACTCACCCCTCCACTTT
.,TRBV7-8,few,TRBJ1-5,CASRLGASNQPQHF,TGTGCCTCTCGTCTGGGGGCAAGCAATCAGCCCCAGCATTTT
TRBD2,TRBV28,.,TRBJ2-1,CASSWDYYNEQFF,TGTGCCAGCTCTTGGGACTACTACAATGAGCAGTTCTTC
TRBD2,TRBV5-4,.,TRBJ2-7,CASSRTLRASGSSYEQYF,TGTGCCAGCAGTCGGACGCTTAGGGCTAGCGGGAGTTCCTACGAGCAGTACTTC
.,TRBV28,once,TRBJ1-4,CASSQWGANEKLFF,TGTGCCAGCAGTCAATGGGGGGCTAATGAAAAACTGTTTTTT
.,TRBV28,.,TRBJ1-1,CASSFGIMNTEAFF,TGTGCCAGCAGTTTCGGGATAATGAACACTGAAGCTTTCTTT
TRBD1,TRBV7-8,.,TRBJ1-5,CASSQIATGESNQPQHF,TGTGCCAGCAGCCAAATCGCGACAGGGGAAAGCAATCAGCCCCAGCATTTT
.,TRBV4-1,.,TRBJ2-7,CASSQQTTALSTYEQYF,TGCGCCAGCAGCCAACAGACTACAGCGTTATCTACCTACGAGCAGTACTTC
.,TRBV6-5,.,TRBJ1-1,CASRSTVNTEAFF,TGTGCCAGCAGGAGTACAGTAAACACTGAAGCTTTCTTT
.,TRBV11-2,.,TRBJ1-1,CASSFPPTGSDTEAFF,TGTGCCAGCAGCTTCCCTCCTACAGGAAGCGACACTGAAGCTTTCTTT
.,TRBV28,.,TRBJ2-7,CASSNRDTSYEQYF,TGTGCCAGCAGTAACCGGGACACGTCCTACGAGCAGTACTTC
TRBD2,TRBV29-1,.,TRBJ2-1,CSAAGTSPQPYNEQFF,TGCAGCGCTGCCGGGACTAGCCCCCAACCCTACAATGAGCAGTTCTTC
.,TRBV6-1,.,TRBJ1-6,CASSERQGGSPLHF,TGTGCCAGCAGTGAACGGCAGGGCGGTTCACCCCTCCACTTT
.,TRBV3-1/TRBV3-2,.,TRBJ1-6,CASSLGGGPDNSPLHF,TGTGCCAGCAGCCTGGGCGGGGGCCCAGATAATTCACCCCTCCACTTT
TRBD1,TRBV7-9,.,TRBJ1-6,CASSLGGQPNSPLHF,TGTGCCAGCAGCTTAGGGGGACAGCCGAATTCACCCCTCCACTTT
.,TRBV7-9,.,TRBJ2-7,CASSSDDRRHEQYF,TGTGCCAGCAGCTCGGATGACAGGCGTCACGAGCAGTACTTC
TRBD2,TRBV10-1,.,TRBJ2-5,CASSEPVAGGGETQYF,TGCGCCAGCAGTGAGCCAGTAGCGGGAGGGGGGGAGACCCAGTACTTC
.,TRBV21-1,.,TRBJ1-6,CASSKGSEGAFENSPLHF,TGTGCCAGCAGCAAAGGGTCCGAGGGGGCGTTTGAGAATTCACCCCTCCACTTT
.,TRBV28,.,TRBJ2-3,CASSRSADTQYF,TGTGCCAGCAGCCGCTCGGCAGATACGCAGTATTTT
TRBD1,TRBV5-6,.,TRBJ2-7,CASSLFRTGDYEQYF,TGTGCCAGCAGCTTGTTCCGGACAGGGGATTACGAGCAGTACTTC
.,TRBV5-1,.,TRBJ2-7,CASSLVPTEPSYEQYF,TGCGCCAGCAGCTTGGTGCCCACTGAACCTAGTTACGAGCAGTACTTC
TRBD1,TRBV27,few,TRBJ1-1,CASSLQGARTEAFF,TGTGCCAGCAGTTTACAGGGGGCGAGGACTGAAGCTTTCTTT
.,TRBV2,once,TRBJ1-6,CASSRGQDYNSPLHF,TGTGCCAGCAGTCGTGGCCAGGACTATAATTCACCCCTCCACTTT
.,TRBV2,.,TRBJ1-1,CASSYQENTEAFF,TGTGCCAGCAGCTATCAGGAGAACACTGAAGCTTTCTTT
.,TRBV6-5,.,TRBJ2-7,CASSYSYRQGLDEQYF,TGTGCCAGCAGTTACTCGTATAGGCAGGGGCTTGACGAGCAGTACTTC
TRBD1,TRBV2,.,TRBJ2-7,CASSNPGQGFYEQYF,TGTGCCAGCAGCAACCCGGGACAGGGGTTTTACGAGCAGTACTTC
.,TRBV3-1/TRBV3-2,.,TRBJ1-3,CASSQDWGGGYGNTIYF,TGTGCCAGCAGCCAAGACTGGGGAGGGGGATACGGAAACACCATATATTTT
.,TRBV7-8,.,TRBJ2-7,CASRSDPGFEQYF,TGTGCCAGCAGGTCAGACCCAGGGTTCGAGCAGTACTTC
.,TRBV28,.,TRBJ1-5,CASSLNWSGGDQPQHF,TGTGCCAGCAGTTTAAATTGGTCTGGGGGGGATCAGCCCCAGCATTTT
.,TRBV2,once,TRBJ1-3,CASSPDRWSSGNTIYF,TGTGCCAGCAGTCCTGACAGGTGGAGCTCTGGAAACACCATATATTTT
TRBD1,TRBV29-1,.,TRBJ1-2,CSVPGQGNYGYTF,TGCAGCGTTCCAGGACAGGGTAACTATGGCTACACCTTC
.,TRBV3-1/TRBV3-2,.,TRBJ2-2,CASSQAPGFTGELFF,TGTGCCAGCAGCCAAGCCCCAGGGTTCACCGGGGAGCTGTTTTTT
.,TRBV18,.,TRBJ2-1,CASSPRLNEQFF,TGTGCCAGCTCCCCTAGGCTCAATGAGCAGTTCTTC
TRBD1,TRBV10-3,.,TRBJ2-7,CAISDPGQGVYEQYF,TGTGCCATCAGTGACCCGGGACAGGGAGTCTACGAGCAGTACTTC
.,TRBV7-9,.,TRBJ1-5,CASSLATDQPQHF,TGTGCCAGCAGCTTAGCGACAGATCAGCCCCAGCATTTT
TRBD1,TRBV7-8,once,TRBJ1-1,CASSSPGQFSNSEAFF,TGTGCCAGCAGCTCACCGGGACAGTTTTCCAACTCTGAAGCTTTCTTT
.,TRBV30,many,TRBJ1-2,CAWSADRDYGYTF,TGTGCCTGGAGCGCGGACAGAGACTATGGCTACACCTTC